These T cell receptor beta chains were read from a single sample in a study of blood T cell repertoires in COVID-19. The data were produced by immunoSEQ multiplex PCR, yet TCRdb's version contains in-frame clones alone and is incomplete. Seen here are some 100,000 clones, more than 75% observed once, and the top ten hold 7.4%. Sequencing input: peripheral blood. The receptors derive from a man aged 25-40 years in a cohort sampled during active COVID-19. Both conserved end residues are part of each CDR3. Fields, in order: V gene, J gene, D gene, clone size, CDR3 DNA, CDR3 protein. A D gene is named only where the DNA matches it firmly. Not every row has a clone size; where given, it reads once, few, many or a size class.

>TRBV5-1|TRBJ2-2|TRBD1|NA
TGCGCCAGCAGCCAGGGACAGACGAACACCGGGGAGCTGTTTTTT
CASSQGQTNTGELFF
>TRBV19|TRBJ2-1|NA|NA
TGTGCCAGTAAGGCCACAAGGGGCACCTACAATGAGCAGTTCTTC
CASKATRGTYNEQFF
>TRBV19|TRBJ2-7|TRBD2|NA
TGTGCCAGTAGTCTCGGACTAGCGGGGGGGTCCTACGAGCAGTACTTC
CASSLGLAGGSYEQYF
>TRBV5-1|TRBJ1-2|TRBD1|NA
TGCGCCAGCAGCTTAGGGGACAGTAAGCAGGTCGATGGCTACACCTTC
CASSLGDSKQVDGYTF
>TRBV6-5|TRBJ1-1|NA|once
TGTGCCAGCAGCCAGACCCCGACAGCAGGGACTGAAGCTTTCTTT
CASSQTPTAGTEAFF
>TRBV27|TRBJ2-3|TRBD1|NA
TGTGCCAGCAGTTTCCGGGACAGGACCATAGATACGCAGTATTTT
CASSFRDRTIDTQYF
>TRBV21-1|TRBJ1-5|NA|NA
TGTGCCAGCAGCATATCAGGGTCCACTCCCAGCAATCAGCCCCAGCATTTT
CASSISGSTPSNQPQHF
>TRBV6-1|TRBJ1-4|TRBD1|NA
TGTGCCAGCAGTTCCCGGGACAGGGGGGAAAAACTGTTTTTT
CASSSRDRGEKLFF
>TRBV9|TRBJ1-4|NA|once
TGTGCCAGCAGCGTAGGAGCGAATGAAAAACTGTTTTTT
CASSVGANEKLFF
>TRBV7-9|TRBJ2-1|TRBD1|NA
TGTGCCAGCAGCCCGGGACAGGGGGTTTCCGATGAGCAGTTCTTC
CASSPGQGVSDEQFF
>TRBV30|TRBJ1-4|TRBD1|NA
TGTGCCTGGACAAGGACAGGGTCTGAAAAACTGTTTTTT
CAWTRTGSEKLFF
>TRBV11-2|TRBJ2-1|TRBD2|NA
TGTGCCAGCAGCCTCGAGCGGGGGGGCTACAATGAGCAGTTCTTC
CASSLERGGYNEQFF
>TRBV24-1|TRBJ2-3|NA|NA
TGTGCCACCAGTGCGGCAGGGACAGATACGCAGTATTTT
CATSAAGTDTQYF
>TRBV18|TRBJ1-1|TRBD1|NA
TGTGCCAGCTCACCCAGGGGGCCTCCCAACACTGAAGCTTTCTTT
CASSPRGPPNTEAFF
>TRBV6-5|TRBJ2-4|TRBD1|NA
TGTGCCAGCACCAGACAGGGTCTAGCCAAAAACATTCAGTACTTC
CASTRQGLAKNIQYF